This TCR beta chain comes out of a study of blood T cell repertoires in COVID-19. In the study overall: Samples taken during acute and convalescent COVID-19 were collected in the United States, Italy and Spain. Sample material is recorded as cDNA or gDNA derived from T cells, B-cell-depleted T cells, or PBMCs.

Original data processing: Amplification of reference gene primers provided the estimated nucleated cell counts. The data were produced by immunoSEQ multiplex PCR, yet TCRdb's version contains in-frame clones alone and is incomplete. V and J calls and clone size follow that table, whereas D and trimming were derived from the DNA. The repertoire holds roughly 65,000 clones, with about three quarters as singletons. The sequence was obtained from a human donor in a cohort sampled during active COVID-19. Sequencing was done on a sample of peripheral blood.

Here the CDR3 reads CASSVGQDSGNTIYF. The CDR3 DNA reads TGTGCCAGCAGCGTAGGACAGGACTCTGGAAACACCATATATTTT. The chain is built from TRBV5-4 and TRBJ1-3, with 7 bases that match TRBD1. This CDR3 has 15 amino acids. The V and J ends lost 4 bases and 0 bases, in that order; junction bases with no gene match: 4. Germline V lookup: CDR1 SGHNT, CDR2 YYREEE (reference sequence). The whole variable domain, remainder taken from reference TRBV5-4 and TRBJ1-3, is ETGVTQSPTHLIKTRGQQVTLRCSSQSGHNTVSWYQQALGQGPQFIFQYYREEENGRGNFPPRFSGLQFPNYSSELNVNALELDDSALYLCASSVGQDSGNTIYFGEGSWLTVV.